These 25 T cell receptor beta chains originate from one sample sequenced in a study of blood T cells in healthy people across ages. It was with a sample-barcoded 5' primer and a J-beta primer mix that a second PCR of about 6 to 11 cycles was run. TCRdb re-analysed the 5' RACE reads in MiXCR, keeping a single row per CDR3 protein. Of 700,000 or so distinct CDR3 sequences listed, roughly 41% are singletons. Sample: blood. Receptors originate from a man older than 75 in good health.

V gene TRBV7-2 combines with J gene TRBJ2-7, with D perhaps TRBD1 or TRBD2 (5 bases each). The germline V gene has CDR1 SGHTA and CDR2 FQGNSA. Trimming cost V 7 bases and J 3 bases, with 19 bases left between them. The CDR3 covers 15 residues. CDR3 nucleotide sequence: TGTGCCAGCAACTCGAGGGGCGGCGGTGGCTACGAGCAGTACTTC. Translating gives CASNSRGGGGYEQYF.

The chain couples TRBV7-2 to TRBJ2-2; weak D call: TRBD1 (5 bases). The CDR3 covers 16 residues. Germline CDR1 SGHTA, CDR2 FQGNSA. Trimming pared 1 base from V and 6 bases from J, leaving 15 bases between. The CDR3 DNA reads TGTGCCAGCAGCTTAGGGAGCTATAGGGGCGCCGGGGAGCTGTTTTTT. Translation gives CASSLGSYRGAGELFF.

Here the CDR3 DNA reads TGTGCCAGCAGCCAAGGGACGAGACATGCTAACTATGGCTACACCTTC. It yields the protein CASSQGTRHANYGYTF. This sequence joins TRBV3-1 and TRBJ1-2; D gene unclear. The CDR3 runs 16 residues. V lost 1 base and J 0 bases, leaving 12 bases between the germline ends. From germline, CDR1 is LGHDT and CDR2 YNNKEL (reference sequence).

This CDR3 reads CSTGTGLNYGYTF. CDR3 DNA sequence: TGCAGTACTGGGACAGGTCTTAACTATGGCTACACCTTC. The chain joins TRBV20-1 to TRBJ1-2, with TRBD1 matching over 8 bases. CDR3 size: 13 residues. Germline trimming cut 8 bases from V and 1 base from J; bases unmatched to any gene: 6. Per germline, CDR1 DFQATT and CDR2 SNEGSKA (reference sequence).

The chain carries TRBV20-1 and TRBJ2-5; a possible D gene is TRBD1 (5 bases). The tail of the sequence fits TRBJ2-7 better, so the J call may be wrong. Germline V CDR1 and CDR2: DFQATT, SNEGSKA (reference sequence). The CDR3 totals 12 residues. The CDR3 DNA reads TGCAGTGCTAGGCACAGGCCCTACGAGCAGTACTTC. It specifies CSARHRPYEQYF.

Turning to this clonotype: This sequence may be a read error, since a much larger clone differs from it by one base. V usage is TRBV24-1 and J usage is TRBJ2-3; no clear D. The CDR3 is 11 residues long. CDR1 is KGHDR and CDR2 is SFDVKD in the germline V gene. Trimming shortened V by 6 bases and J by 6 bases, and 6 bases separated the two germline ends. CDR3 in DNA: TGTGCCACCAGTAAGGTGGATACGCAGTATTTT. Amino acids: CATSKVDTQYF.

The J gene is TRBJ2-7, the V gene TRBV18; perhaps TRBD1 as D (5 bases). Germline CDR1 and CDR2: KGHSH and LQKENI. This CDR3 comprises 15 residues. Trimming left V 4 bases short and J 6 bases short, with 19 bases between. CDR3 sequence: CASSRLDTAISEQYF. The DNA for the CDR3 is TGTGCCAGCTCACGACTGGACACGGCAATATCCGAGCAGTACTTC.

This clonotype was seen more than once but under ten times. The chain joins TRBV5-1 to TRBJ2-1, with 7 bases that match TRBD2. The CDR3 contains 12 residues. CDR1 and CDR2 (germline): SGHRS, YFSETQ. J lost 5 bases, V lost 7 bases, and 3 bases had no gene match. CDR3 coding DNA: TGCGCCAGCGGACTAGTAAACAATGAGCAGTTCTTC. Its translation is CASGLVNNEQFF. Drawing the rest from reference TRBV5-1 and TRBJ2-1, the complete variable domain is KAGVTQTPRYLIKTRGQQVTLSCSPISGHRSVSWYQQTPGQGLQFLFEYFSETQRNKGNFPGRFSGRQFSNSRSEMNVSTLELGDSALYLCASGLVNNEQFFGPGTRLTVL.

This clonotype came up a few times. This chain connects TRBV28 to TRBJ2-5; D may be TRBD1 or TRBD2 (5 bases each). CDR3 length: 15 residues. Trimming stripped 5 bases from V and 4 bases from J, with 17 bases between. In germline, CDR1 is MDHEN, CDR2 SYDVKM. As DNA, the CDR3 is TGTGCCAGCAGTACTACCGGCCGAGGGGTAGAGACCCAGTACTTC. Translated, it gives CASSTTGRGVETQYF.

This chain connects TRBV30 to TRBJ2-7; no firm D call. This CDR3 contains 12 residues. Deletions cut 0 bases from V and 3 bases from J, with 6 bases between. Germline V gives CDR1 GTSNPN, CDR2 SVGIG (reference sequence). The CDR3 loop reads CAWSVGYYEQYF. The CDR3 region has the DNA TGTGCCTGGAGTGTAGGTTACTACGAGCAGTACTTC.

This clonotype has ten or more counts. This sequence joins TRBV29-1 and TRBJ2-1, with 7 bases aligning to TRBD2. There are 11 residues in the CDR3. J was trimmed by 6 bases and V by 4 bases; bases with no gene match: 0. Germline CDR1 is SQVTM and CDR2 is ANQGSEA. CDR3 loop: CSVGGGNEQFF. The CDR3 DNA sequence: TGCAGCGTTGGGGGGGGCAATGAGCAGTTCTTC.

The chain employs TRBV27 and TRBJ2-1; D unresolved. There are 15 residues in the CDR3. Germline CDR1 MNHEY, CDR2 SMNVEV (reference sequence). The V and J ends lost 3 bases and 0 bases respectively, with 9 bases between them. The DNA for the CDR3 is TGTGCCAGCAGTTTTGTAAGGAGCTCCTACAATGAGCAGTTCTTC. Translating gives CASSFVRSSYNEQFF.

The V call is TRBV11-2, the J call TRBJ2-1; 8 bases line up with TRBD1. Germline V gene sequence: CDR1 SGHAT, CDR2 FQNNGV. The CDR3 spans 15 residues. The J segment lost 3 bases and the V segment lost 5 bases, leaving 6 bases of the junction unmatched. The CDR3 is CASSTRQGFYNEQFF. The DNA for the CDR3 is TGTGCCAGCAGCACTAGACAGGGGTTCTACAATGAGCAGTTCTTC.

This clonotype was picked up a small number of times. The chain links TRBV7-9 to TRBJ2-5; D could derive from TRBD1 or TRBD2 (5 bases each). The germline gives CDR1 SEHNR, CDR2 FQNEAQ (reference sequence). V was shortened by 2 bases and J by 7 bases, with 14 bases between the two germline ends. The CDR3 has 14 residues. CDR3 residues: CASSLKGTPATQYF. CDR3 DNA sequence: TGTGCCAGCAGCTTAAAAGGGACCCCGGCGACCCAGTACTTC.

The rearrangement links TRBV7-2 to TRBJ2-3; 13 bases match TRBD2. With 5 bases clipped from V and 10 bases from J, the junction kept 12 bases outside the gene matches. This CDR3 spans 16 amino acids. Germline V gene lookup returns CDR1 SGHTA and CDR2 FQGNSA. In DNA, the CDR3 is TGTGCCAGCAGCAGAATACCGGGACTAGCGGGGAAAGCGCAGTATTTT. Amino acids: CASSRIPGLAGKAQYF.

The DNA for the CDR3 is TGCGCCAGCAGCTTTACAGGCCCCTCATACAATGAGCAGTTCTTC. As protein: CASSFTGPSYNEQFF. This rearrangement joins TRBV5-1 to TRBJ2-1, with a possible D match to TRBD1 (5 bases). This CDR3 spans 15 amino acids. Per the germline V gene, CDR1 is SGHRS and CDR2 is YFSETQ. V was trimmed by 2 bases and J by 4 bases, leaving 13 bases between them.

The chain is built from TRBV10-1 and TRBJ2-3; 7 nucleotides line up with TRBD2. This CDR3 contains 14 residues. Trimming removed 6 bases from V and 4 bases from J; junction bases left unmatched: 7. Germline V gives CDR1 WNHNN, CDR2 SYGVQD (reference sequence). The DNA of the CDR3 is TGCGCCAGCAGGCCGGGAGGTGACGCAGATACGCAGTATTTT. Protein: CASRPGGDADTQYF.

The J gene is TRBJ2-7, the V gene TRBV9; 9 bases align to TRBD2. Looked up from germline, CDR1 is SGDLS and CDR2 is YYNGEE. This CDR3 has 16 amino acids. V was pared by 0 bases and J by 3 bases, with 7 bases of the junction left unmatched. The DNA for the CDR3 is TGTGCCAGCAGCGTAGTTTCAGCGGGAGGTCTCTACGAGCAGTACTTC. Protein: CASSVVSAGGLYEQYF.

This rearrangement joins TRBV7-2 to TRBJ2-1; TRBD2 matches 7 bases. Germline V CDR1 and CDR2: SGHTA, FQGNSA. This CDR3 is 14 amino acids long. The ends lost 6 bases at V and 8 bases at J; junction bases unmatched: 10. CDR3: CASRGLSAVDEQFF. The CDR3 nucleotides read TGTGCCAGCAGGGGACTATCCGCGGTTGATGAGCAGTTCTTC.

The sample holds a few counts of this clonotype. V is TRBV7-2 and J is TRBJ1-5, with 8 bases that match TRBD1. CDR1 is SGHTA, CDR2 FQGNSA, per germline. The junction had 9 bases not matched to a gene; V was cut back by 5 bases and J by 6 bases. This CDR3 contains 15 residues. The CDR3: CASSLQDRGSQPQHF. In nucleotides, the CDR3 is TGTGCCAGCAGCCTCCAAGACAGGGGAAGTCAGCCCCAGCATTTT. The full variable domain, in which reference TRBV7-2 and TRBJ1-5 provide the parts outside the CDR3, is GAGVSQSPSNKVTEKGKDVELRCDPISGHTALYWYRQSLGQGLEFLIYFQGNSAPDKSGLPSDRFSAERTGGSVSTLTIQRTQQEDSAVYLCASSLQDRGSQPQHFGDGTRLSIL.

CDR3 bases: TGTGCCTGGAGCGGAGGGACACGCACTGAAGCTTTCTTT. This gives the protein CAWSGGTRTEAFF. The chain couples TRBV30 to TRBJ1-1, with a weak D call TRBD1 (6 bases). Per the germline V gene, CDR1 is GTSNPN and CDR2 is SVGIG (reference sequence). The ends were cut back, 3 bases at V and 4 bases at J, with 12 bases in the middle. The CDR3 totals 13 residues.

As concerns this clonotype: This may arise from a read error, as a much more abundant clone is one base away. The chain recombines TRBV29-1 with TRBJ2-5, with TRBD2 matching 9 bases. CDR3 length: 14 amino acids. CDR1 and CDR2 (germline): SQVTM, ANQGSEA. With 6 bases clipped from V and 11 bases from J, the junction kept 16 bases outside the gene matches. CDR3 sequence reads: CSVAGTSSIYEQYF. The CDR3 coding sequence is TGCAGCGTCGCCGGGACTAGCAGTATCTATGAGCAGTACTTC.

The chain combines TRBV24-1 with TRBJ2-1; 7 nucleotides align to TRBD2. V shed 6 bases and J 8 bases; nucleotides not matched to a gene: 9. The germline CDR1 and CDR2 sequences are KGHDR and SFDVKD. This CDR3 region has 14 residues. This CDR3 reads CATSFGGSSYEQFF. CDR3 bases: TGTGCCACCAGTTTTGGCGGGAGTAGTTATGAGCAGTTCTTC.

This chain connects TRBV28 to TRBJ1-2; D remains ambiguous. This CDR3 spans 15 amino acids. Germline CDR1 MDHEN, CDR2 SYDVKM. Trimming removed 4 bases at V and 3 bases at J, with 15 bases between. In nucleotides, the CDR3 is TGTGCCAGCAGTTCCCCACTAGCGGGATACTATGGCTACACCTTC. It yields the protein CASSSPLAGYYGYTF.

Remarks on this clonotype: Germline and junction disagree at one end, which may indicate a read error. CDR3 residues: CASNQEYPGVSATEAFF. The DNA for the CDR3 is TGCGCCAGCAACCAAGAGTATCCAGGGGTGTCGGCCACTGAAGCTTTCTTT. The V and J genes are TRBV4-3 and TRBJ1-1; D possibly corresponds to TRBD1 (6 bases). Germline V lookup: CDR1 LGHNA, CDR2 YSLEER. The CDR3 runs 17 residues.